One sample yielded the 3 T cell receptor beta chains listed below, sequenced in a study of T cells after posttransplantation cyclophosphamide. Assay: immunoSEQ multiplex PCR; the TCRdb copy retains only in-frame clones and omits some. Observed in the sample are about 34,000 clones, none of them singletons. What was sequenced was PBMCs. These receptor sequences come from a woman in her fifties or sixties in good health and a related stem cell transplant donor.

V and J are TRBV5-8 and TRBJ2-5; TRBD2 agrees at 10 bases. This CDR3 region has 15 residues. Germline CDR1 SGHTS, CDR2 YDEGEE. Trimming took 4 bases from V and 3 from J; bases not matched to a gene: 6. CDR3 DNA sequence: TGTGCCAGCAGCCCGGGGCTAGCGGGAGAAGAGACCCAGTACTTC. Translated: CASSPGLAGEETQYF. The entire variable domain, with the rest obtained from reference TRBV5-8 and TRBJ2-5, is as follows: EAGVTQSPTHLIKTRGQQATLRCSPISGHTSVYWYQQALGLGLQFLLWYDEGEERNRGNFPPRFSGRQFPNYSSELNVNALELEDSALYLCASSPGLAGEETQYFGPGTRLLVL.

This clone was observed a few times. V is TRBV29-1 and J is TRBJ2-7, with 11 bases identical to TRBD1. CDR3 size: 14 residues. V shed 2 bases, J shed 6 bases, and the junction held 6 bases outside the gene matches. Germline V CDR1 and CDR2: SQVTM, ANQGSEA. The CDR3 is CSVEFGQGAGEQYF. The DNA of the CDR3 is TGCAGCGTTGAATTTGGACAGGGGGCCGGCGAGCAGTACTTC.

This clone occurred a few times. CDR3 sequence: CSVVLDSLYGYTF. The CDR3, as DNA: TGCAGCGTTGTACTGGACAGCCTCTATGGCTACACCTTC. The gene calls are TRBV29-1 and TRBJ1-2; the D gene is possibly TRBD1 (6 bases). Trimming shortened V by 4 bases and J by 4 bases, and 13 bases separated the two germline ends. This CDR3 comprises 13 residues. Germline V lookup: CDR1 SQVTM, CDR2 ANQGSEA.